These 9 T cell receptor beta chains were all obtained from the same sample, sequenced in a study of blood T cell repertoires in COVID-19. Generated by immunoSEQ multiplex PCR, the TCRdb table keeps only in-frame clones and is missing some. This sample carries 250,000 to 300,000 clones, just over 90% of them seen once, and the ten largest clones take under 3%. The sequenced material came from PBMCs or T cells enriched from blood (not recorded which). The receptors come from a woman in her 40s with acute COVID-19.

The chain uses TRBV19 and TRBJ1-4; tentative D call: TRBD1 (6 bases). V was clipped by 3 bases and J by 7 bases, with 9 bases between them. The germline V gene encodes CDR1 LNHDA and CDR2 SQIVND (reference sequence). The CDR3 length is 13 residues. The CDR3 DNA reads as TGTGCCAGTAGTATTCAGGGGAGTGAAAAACTGTTTTTT. Amino acids: CASSIQGSEKLFF.

The chain links TRBV13 to TRBJ2-5; 13 bases map to TRBD2. The ends lost 2 bases at V and 4 bases at J; junction bases unmatched: 4. The CDR3 contains 16 residues. The germline V gene encodes CDR1 PRHDT and CDR2 FYEKMQ (reference sequence). The CDR3 DNA reads TGTGCCAGCAGCTTAAGACTAGCGGGAGGTATAGAGACCCAGTACTTC. Translated, it gives CASSLRLAGGIETQYF.

CDR3 in DNA: TGTGCCAGCTCACTGATGGGACAACAGAGCTACGAGCAGTACTTC. Protein: CASSLMGQQSYEQYF. The chain is built from TRBV18 and TRBJ2-7, with a possible D match to TRBD1 (6 bases). This CDR3 has 15 amino acids. Germline assignment: CDR1 KGHSH and CDR2 LQKENI. V gave up 4 bases and J gave up 3 bases, with 16 bases separating them.

This chain connects TRBV7-2 to TRBJ1-2; D ambiguous. Germline V gene data show CDR1 as SGHTA and CDR2 as FQGNSA. Trimming pared 1 base from V and 7 bases from J, leaving 10 bases between. The CDR3 has 13 residues. CDR3 in amino acids: CASSLEAGFGYTF. The CDR3 region has the DNA TGTGCCAGCAGCTTAGAGGCGGGTTTTGGCTACACCTTC.

The rearrangement uses TRBV30 and TRBJ2-6; 9 bases are shared with TRBD1. The germline V gene has CDR1 GTSNPN and CDR2 SVGIG (reference sequence). V gave up 4 bases and J gave up 0 bases; unmatched junction bases: 7. This CDR3 is 17 amino acids long. The CDR3 DNA reads TGTGCCTGGACCGGGGACAGGGAAAGCTCTGGGGCCAACGTCCTGACTTTC. It is translated as CAWTGDRESSGANVLTF.

This clone was counted a single time. J is TRBJ2-3 and V is TRBV7-6; TRBD2 matches at 8 bases. Germline loops: CDR1 SGHVS, CDR2 FNYEAQ. Trimming at V came to 5 bases and at J to 5 bases, leaving 12 bases not matched to a gene. The CDR3 has 16 residues. This chain's CDR3 is CASSPTTGTRGDTQYF. CDR3 DNA: TGTGCCAGCAGCCCAACCACCGGGACTAGGGGAGATACGCAGTATTTT.

The chain is built from TRBV3-1 (or the pseudogene TRBV3-2) and TRBJ1-4, with a tentative D call TRBD1 (6 bases). CDR3 length: 15 residues. The germline gives CDR1 LGHDT, CDR2 YNNKEL (reference sequence). The V gene lost 4 bases and the J gene lost 6 bases, with 15 bases spanning the gap. The CDR3 DNA sequence: TGTGCCAGCAGCCTGCGGACAGCCTATTATGAAAAACTGTTTTTT. Translation: CASSLRTAYYEKLFF.

V gene TRBV7-9 combines with J gene TRBJ1-1, with TRBD1 matching 9 bases. Germline CDR1 is SEHNR and CDR2 is FQNEAQ (reference sequence). This CDR3 region has 14 residues. The trim removed 5 bases at V and 4 bases at J, leaving 5 bases unmatched. CDR3 region: CASSLTGGVTEAFF. As DNA, the CDR3 is TGTGCCAGCAGCCTTACAGGGGGCGTCACTGAAGCTTTCTTT. Full variable domain (missing parts from reference TRBV7-9 and TRBJ1-1): DTGVSQNPRHKITKRGQNVTFRCDPISEHNRLYWYRQTLGQGPEFLTYFQNEAQLEKSRLLSDRFSAERPKGSFSTLEIQRTEQGDSAMYLCASSLTGGVTEAFFGQGTRLTVV.

This clone was recorded only once. J is TRBJ2-7 and V is TRBV28, with 7 nucleotides matching TRBD1. Looked up from germline, CDR1 is MDHEN and CDR2 is SYDVKM. V dropped 6 bases and J dropped 6; count of bases not matched to a gene: 14. The CDR3 covers 15 residues. The DNA of the CDR3 is TGTGCCAGCAGCTCTGACAGGGAAGATCTATCCGAGCAGTACTTC. Protein sequence: CASSSDREDLSEQYF.